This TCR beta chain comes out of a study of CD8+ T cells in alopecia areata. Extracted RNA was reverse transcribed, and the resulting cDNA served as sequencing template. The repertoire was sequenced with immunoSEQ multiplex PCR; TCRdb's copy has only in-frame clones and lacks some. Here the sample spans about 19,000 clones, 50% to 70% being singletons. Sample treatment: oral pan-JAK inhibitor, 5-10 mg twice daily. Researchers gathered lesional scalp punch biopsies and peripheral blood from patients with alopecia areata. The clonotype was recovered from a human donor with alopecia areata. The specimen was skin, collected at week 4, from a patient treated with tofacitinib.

CDR3 bases: TGTGCCAGTAGTACGAATCCGGACAGCGGAAGCAATCAGCCCCAGCATTTT. Translation: CASSTNPDSGSNQPQHF. The gene calls are TRBV19 and TRBJ1-5; a possible D gene is TRBD1 (6 bases). The germline V and J ends were trimmed by 4 bases and 1 base, with 17 bases remaining between them. The CDR3 has 17 residues. Germline V gene sequence: CDR1 LNHDA, CDR2 SQIVND (reference sequence).